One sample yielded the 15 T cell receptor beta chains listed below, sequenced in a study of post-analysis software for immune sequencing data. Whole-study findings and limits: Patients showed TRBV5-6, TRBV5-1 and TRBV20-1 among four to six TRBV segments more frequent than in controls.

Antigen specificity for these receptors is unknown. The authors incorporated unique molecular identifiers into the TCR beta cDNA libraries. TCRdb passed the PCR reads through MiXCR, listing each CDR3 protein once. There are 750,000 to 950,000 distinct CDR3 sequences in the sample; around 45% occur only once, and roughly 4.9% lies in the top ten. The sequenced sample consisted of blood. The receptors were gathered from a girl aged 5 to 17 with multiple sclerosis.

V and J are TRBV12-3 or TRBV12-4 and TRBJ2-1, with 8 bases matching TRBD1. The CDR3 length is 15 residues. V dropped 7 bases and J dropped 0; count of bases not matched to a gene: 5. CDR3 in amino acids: CASTPDRVSYNEQFF. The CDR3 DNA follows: TGTGCCAGCACTCCGGACAGGGTCTCCTACAATGAGCAGTTCTTC.

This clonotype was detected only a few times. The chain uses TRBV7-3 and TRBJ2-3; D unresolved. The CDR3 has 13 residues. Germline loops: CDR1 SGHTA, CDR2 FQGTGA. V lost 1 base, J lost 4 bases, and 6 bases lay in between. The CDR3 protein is CASSLNPSDTQYF. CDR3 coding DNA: TGTGCCAGCAGCTTAAACCCCTCAGATACGCAGTATTTT. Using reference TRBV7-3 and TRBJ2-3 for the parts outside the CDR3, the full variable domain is GAGVSQTPSNKVTEKGKYVELRCDPISGHTALYWYRQSLGQGPEFLIYFQGTGAADDSGLPNDRFFAVRPEGSVSTLKIQRTERGDSAVYLCASSLNPSDTQYFGPGTRLTVL.

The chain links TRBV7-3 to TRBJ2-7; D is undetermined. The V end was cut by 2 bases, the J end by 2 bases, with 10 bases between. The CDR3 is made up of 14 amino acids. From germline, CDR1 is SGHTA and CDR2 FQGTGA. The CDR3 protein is CASSLEPGPYEQYF. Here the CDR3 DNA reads TGTGCCAGCAGCTTAGAGCCAGGCCCCTACGAGCAGTACTTC.

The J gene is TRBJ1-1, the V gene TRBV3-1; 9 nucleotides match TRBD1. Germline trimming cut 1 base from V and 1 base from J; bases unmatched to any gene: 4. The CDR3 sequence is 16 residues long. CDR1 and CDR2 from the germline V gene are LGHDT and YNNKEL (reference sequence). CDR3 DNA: TGTGCCAGCAGCCAAGGTCCGGGACAGGGGAACACTGAAGCTTTCTTT. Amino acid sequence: CASSQGPGQGNTEAFF.

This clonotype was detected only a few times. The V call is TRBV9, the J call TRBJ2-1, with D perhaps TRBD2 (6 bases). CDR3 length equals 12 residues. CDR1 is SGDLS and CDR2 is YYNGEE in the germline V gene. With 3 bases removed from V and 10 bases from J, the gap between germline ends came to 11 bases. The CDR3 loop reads CASSAISGEQFF. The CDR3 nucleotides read TGTGCCAGCAGCGCAATTAGCGGAGAGCAGTTCTTC.

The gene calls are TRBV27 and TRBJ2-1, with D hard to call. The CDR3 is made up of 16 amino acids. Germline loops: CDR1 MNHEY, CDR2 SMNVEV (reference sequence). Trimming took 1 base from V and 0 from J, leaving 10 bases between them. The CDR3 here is CASSLFQPSSYNEQFF. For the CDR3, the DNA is TGTGCCAGCAGTTTATTTCAACCGAGCTCCTACAATGAGCAGTTCTTC.

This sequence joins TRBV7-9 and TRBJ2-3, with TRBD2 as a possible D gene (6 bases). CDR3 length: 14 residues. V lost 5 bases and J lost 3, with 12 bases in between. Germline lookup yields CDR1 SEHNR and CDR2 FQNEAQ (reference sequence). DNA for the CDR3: TGTGCCAGCAGCCCGGAGGGCCGAACAGATACGCAGTATTTT. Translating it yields CASSPEGRTDTQYF.

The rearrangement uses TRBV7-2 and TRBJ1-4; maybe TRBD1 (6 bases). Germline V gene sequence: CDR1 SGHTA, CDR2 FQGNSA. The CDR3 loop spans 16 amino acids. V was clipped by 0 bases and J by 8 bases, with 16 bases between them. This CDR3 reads CASSLAAGTGGEKLFF. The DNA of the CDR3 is TGTGCCAGCAGCTTAGCCGCTGGGACCGGGGGCGAAAAACTGTTTTTT.

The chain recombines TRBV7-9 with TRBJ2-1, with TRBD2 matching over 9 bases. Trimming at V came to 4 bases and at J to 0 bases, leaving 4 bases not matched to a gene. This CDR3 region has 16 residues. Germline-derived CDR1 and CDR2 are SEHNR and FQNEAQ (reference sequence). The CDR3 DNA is TGTGCCAGCAGCTCCTTTAGCGGGAGCTCCTACAATGAGCAGTTCTTC. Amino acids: CASSSFSGSSYNEQFF.

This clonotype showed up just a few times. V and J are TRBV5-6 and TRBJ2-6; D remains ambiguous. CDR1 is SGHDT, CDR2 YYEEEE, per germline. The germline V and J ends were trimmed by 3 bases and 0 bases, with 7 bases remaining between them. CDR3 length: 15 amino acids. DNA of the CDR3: TGTGCCAGCAGCTCCCACAACTCTGGGGCCAACGTCCTGACTTTC. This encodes CASSSHNSGANVLTF.

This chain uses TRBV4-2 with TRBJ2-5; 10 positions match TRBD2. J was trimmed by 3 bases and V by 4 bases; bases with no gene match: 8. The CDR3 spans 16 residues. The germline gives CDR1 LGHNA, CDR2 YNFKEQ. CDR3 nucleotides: TGTGCCAGCAGCCCCGCCTGGACTAGCGGAGAAGAGACCCAGTACTTC. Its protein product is CASSPAWTSGEETQYF.

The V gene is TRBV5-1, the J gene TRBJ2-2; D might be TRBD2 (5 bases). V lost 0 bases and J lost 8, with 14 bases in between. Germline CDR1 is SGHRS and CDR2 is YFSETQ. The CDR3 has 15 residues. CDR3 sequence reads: CASSLEAALGGELFF. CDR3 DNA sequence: TGCGCCAGCAGCTTGGAAGCGGCCTTGGGAGGGGAGCTGTTTTTT.

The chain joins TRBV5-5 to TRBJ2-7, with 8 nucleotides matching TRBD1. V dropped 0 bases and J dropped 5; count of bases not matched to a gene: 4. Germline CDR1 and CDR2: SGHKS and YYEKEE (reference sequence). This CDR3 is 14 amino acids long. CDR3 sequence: CASSLGQGNNEQYF. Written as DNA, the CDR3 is TGTGCCAGCAGCTTGGGACAGGGGAACAACGAGCAGTACTTC.

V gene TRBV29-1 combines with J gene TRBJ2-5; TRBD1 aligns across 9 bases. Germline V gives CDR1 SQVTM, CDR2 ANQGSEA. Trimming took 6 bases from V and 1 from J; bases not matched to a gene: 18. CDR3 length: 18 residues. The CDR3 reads CSVPGTGLTFDFQETQYF. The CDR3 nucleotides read TGCAGCGTCCCCGGGACAGGGTTGACATTCGACTTCCAAGAGACCCAGTACTTC.

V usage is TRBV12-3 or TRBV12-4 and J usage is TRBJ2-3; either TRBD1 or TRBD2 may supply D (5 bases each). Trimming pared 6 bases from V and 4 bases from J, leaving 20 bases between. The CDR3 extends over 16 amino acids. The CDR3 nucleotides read TGTGCCAGCAGGGGTGGGGGAAGCCCACTTGCAGATACGCAGTATTTT. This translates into CASRGGGSPLADTQYF.